One and the same sample provided the 14 T cell receptor beta chains below, sequenced in a study of blood T cells in healthy people across ages. PCR was performed a second time for about 6 to 12 cycles using a sample-barcoded 5' primer and a J-beta primer mix. TCRdb itself ran the 5' RACE reads through MiXCR, one entry per CDR3 protein. Altogether over 1,500,000 distinct CDR3 sequences are present, about 39% being singletons, with the ten largest covering around 23%. The sequenced sample was blood. The receptors shown here come from a human donor in good health.

The rearrangement joins TRBV12-3 or TRBV12-4 to TRBJ2-5, with D perhaps TRBD2 (5 bases). This CDR3 contains 15 residues. Trimming shortened V by 1 base and J by 5 bases, and 14 bases separated the two germline ends. CDR3 amino acids: CASSLDPIGGETQYF. DNA for the CDR3: TGTGCCAGCAGTTTAGACCCGATAGGCGGGGAGACCCAGTACTTC.

The chain joins TRBV4-2 to TRBJ2-7, with D possibly TRBD2 on 6 matching bases. V was trimmed by 0 bases and J by 7 bases, leaving 16 bases between them. Germline V gene data show CDR1 as LGHNA and CDR2 as YNFKEQ. This CDR3 has 15 residues. The CDR3 sequence is CASSQDSSGWEEQYF. In DNA form, the CDR3 reads TGTGCCAGCAGCCAAGATAGCAGCGGGTGGGAAGAGCAGTACTTC.

This clonotype has a handful of counts. V and J are TRBV15 and TRBJ2-1; the D call may be TRBD1 or TRBD2 (5 bases each). The germline V gene encodes CDR1 LNHNV and CDR2 YYDKDF (reference sequence). The CDR3 totals 14 residues. The ends were cut back, 0 bases at V and 8 bases at J, with 11 bases in the middle. The CDR3 bases are TGTGCCACCAGCAGAGATGGGGGAGTGTATGAGCAGTTCTTC. The encoded protein is CATSRDGGVYEQFF. The variable domain in full, completed from reference TRBV15 and TRBJ2-1, reads DAMVIQNPRYQVTQFGKPVTLSCSQTLNHNVMYWYQQKSSQAPKLLFHYYDKDFNNEADTPDNFQSRRPNTSFCFLDIRSPGLGDTAMYLCATSRDGGVYEQFFGPGTRLTVL.

The J gene is TRBJ2-1, the V gene TRBV28, with a possible D match to TRBD2 (6 bases). The ends were cut back, 2 bases at V and 5 bases at J, with 13 bases in the middle. CDR1 MDHEN and CDR2 SYDVKM come from the germline V gene. The CDR3 covers 15 residues. The CDR3 loop reads CASSLSGRLHNEQFF. CDR3 nucleotide sequence: TGTGCCAGCAGTTTAAGCGGGCGGCTACACAATGAGCAGTTCTTC.

The rearrangement uses TRBV6-2 or TRBV6-3 and TRBJ1-1; D ambiguous. CDR3 size: 17 residues. The V gene's germline CDR1 is MNHEY and CDR2 SVGEGT. Trimming took off 0 bases at V and 0 bases at J, with 14 bases between the two ends. This chain's CDR3 is CASSYSPGLKLNTEAFF. The CDR3, as DNA: TGTGCCAGCAGTTACTCTCCAGGACTCAAATTGAACACTGAAGCTTTCTTT.

The chain links TRBV24-1 to TRBJ2-6; D possibly corresponds to TRBD1 (5 bases). The CDR3 length is 16 residues. Trimming pared 4 bases from V and 1 base from J, leaving 10 bases between. The germline CDR1 and CDR2 sequences are KGHDR and SFDVKD. The CDR3 bases are TGTGCCACCAGTGAGCACAGGAATTCTGGGGCCAACGTCCTGACTTTC. Translating it yields CATSEHRNSGANVLTF.

The chain uses TRBV5-6 and TRBJ1-2; maybe TRBD1 (6 bases). The CDR3 has 15 residues. V lost 4 bases and J lost 5, with 18 bases in between. Germline V lookup: CDR1 SGHDT, CDR2 YYEEEE. CDR3 in amino acids: CASSTGQRARYGYTF. In nucleotides, the CDR3 is TGTGCCAGCAGCACCGGACAGAGGGCGAGGTATGGCTACACCTTC. The whole variable domain, remainder taken from reference TRBV5-6 and TRBJ1-2, is DAGVTQSPTHLIKTRGQQVTLRCSPKSGHDTVSWYQQALGQGPQFIFQYYEEEERQRGNFPDRFSGHQFPNYSSELNVNALLLGDSALYLCASSTGQRARYGYTFGSGTRLTVV.

This clonotype was seen a few times. The V gene is TRBV7-2, the J gene TRBJ2-1; the match to TRBD2 covers 15 bases. The CDR3 totals 16 residues. Germline V CDR1 and CDR2: SGHTA, FQGNSA. The V segment lost 5 bases and the J segment 5 bases; nucleotides outside the gene matches: 4. The chain's CDR3 is CASSRTSGGANNEQFF. The DNA for the CDR3 is TGTGCCAGCAGCCGGACTAGCGGGGGGGCCAACAATGAGCAGTTCTTC.

The V gene is TRBV3-1, the J gene TRBJ2-3; the D is unclear. Trimming pared 4 bases from V and 3 bases from J, leaving 14 bases between. Germline V gives CDR1 LGHDT, CDR2 YNNKEL (reference sequence). The CDR3 covers 15 residues. CDR3 in DNA: TGTGCCAGCAGCCCAGTCGGCTCCCCGACAGATACGCAGTATTTT. Encoded protein: CASSPVGSPTDTQYF.

A few counts support this clonotype. The chain links TRBV27 to TRBJ1-1; D call uncertain. V lost 2 bases and J lost 12, with 13 bases in between. Germline CDR1 and CDR2: MNHEY and SMNVEV (reference sequence). This CDR3 region has 12 residues. The CDR3 region has the DNA TGTGCCAGCAGTTTAGGTGTGAATCGGTCTTTCTTT. As protein: CASSLGVNRSFF.

V usage is TRBV5-6 and J usage is TRBJ2-1, with D tentatively TRBD2 (6 bases). Looked up from germline, CDR1 is SGHDT and CDR2 is YYEEEE. V lost 3 bases, J lost 6 bases, and 16 bases lay in between. The CDR3 runs to 15 residues. The CDR3, as DNA: TGTGCCAGCAGCTCCTTCGGGGGTTCAGGCAATGAGCAGTTCTTC. The encoded protein is CASSSFGGSGNEQFF.

About this clonotype itself: A read error may produce the germline difference seen at one junction end. This chain links TRBV4-3 with TRBJ2-7; 8 positions agree with TRBD1. In germline, CDR1 is LGHNA, CDR2 YSLEER. This CDR3 contains 15 residues. The CDR3 sequence is CASSQGQGAGYEQYF. As DNA, the CDR3 is TGTGCCAGCAGCCAAGGTCAGGGGGCTGGCTACGAGCAGTACTTC.

The chain couples TRBV29-1 to TRBJ2-3; 7 positions match TRBD2. J lost 6 bases, V lost 8 bases, and 17 bases had no gene match. This CDR3 has 15 residues. Germline lookup yields CDR1 SQVTM and CDR2 ANQGSEA. CDR3 amino acids: CSSRSSGGATDTQYF. The CDR3, as DNA: TGCAGCTCCCGATCTAGCGGTGGGGCGACTGATACGCAGTATTTT.

In its sample, this clonotype was seen a few times. This chain links TRBV4-1 with TRBJ2-7, with a tentative D call TRBD2 (5 bases). Germline CDR1 MGHRA, CDR2 YSYEKL. The CDR3 has 15 residues. Trimming took off 3 bases at V and 4 bases at J, with 16 bases between the two ends. CDR3 nucleotides: TGCGCCAGCAGCCAGACTTTTGTCAGCGGATACGAGCAGTACTTC. Protein product: CASSQTFVSGYEQYF.